This T cell receptor (beta chain) is drawn from a study of read filtering for tumor transcriptome and immune sequencing. Germline CDR1 MDHEN, CDR2 SYDVKM. Trimming pared 6 bases from V and 2 bases from J, leaving 17 bases between. The CDR3 is made up of 15 amino acids. This library used around 0.4 ug RNA and molecular barcoded adaptors spanning alpha/delta and beta/gamma chains. Each CDR3 protein is one row after TCRdb ran MiXCR on the reads. The sample lists about 57,000 distinct CDR3 sequences, under 25% seen once, with about 18% in the top ten. V and J are TRBV28 and TRBJ2-7, with unresolved D. The sample taken for sequencing was a population of CD138-negative cells sorted from bone marrow. The sequence came from a donor at least 40 years old with multiple myeloma. The CDR3 spells CASSAAGLAPYEQYF. The CDR3 region has the DNA TGTGCCAGCAGCGCCGCCGGTTTAGCCCCCTACGAGCAGTACTTC.